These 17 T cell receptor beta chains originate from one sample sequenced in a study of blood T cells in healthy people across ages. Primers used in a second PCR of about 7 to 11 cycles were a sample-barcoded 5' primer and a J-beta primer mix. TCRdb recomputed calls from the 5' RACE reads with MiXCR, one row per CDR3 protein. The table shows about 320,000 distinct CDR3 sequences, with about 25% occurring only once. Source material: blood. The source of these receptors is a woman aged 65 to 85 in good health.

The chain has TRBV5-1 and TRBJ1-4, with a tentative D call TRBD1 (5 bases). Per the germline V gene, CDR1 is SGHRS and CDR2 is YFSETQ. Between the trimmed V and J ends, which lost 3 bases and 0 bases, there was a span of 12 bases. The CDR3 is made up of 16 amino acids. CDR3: CASSSWGGTTNEKLFF. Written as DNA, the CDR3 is TGCGCCAGCAGCTCCTGGGGGGGAACAACTAATGAAAAACTGTTTTTT.

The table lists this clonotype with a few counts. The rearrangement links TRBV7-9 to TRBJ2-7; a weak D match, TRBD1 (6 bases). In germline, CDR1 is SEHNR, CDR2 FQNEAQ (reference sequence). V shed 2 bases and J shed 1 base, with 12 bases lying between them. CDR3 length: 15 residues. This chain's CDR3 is CASSLIRTASYEQYF. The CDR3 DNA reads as TGTGCCAGCAGCTTAATCCGGACAGCATCCTACGAGCAGTACTTC. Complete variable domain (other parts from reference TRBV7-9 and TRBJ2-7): DTGVSQNPRHKITKRGQNVTFRCDPISEHNRLYWYRQTLGQGPEFLTYFQNEAQLEKSRLLSDRFSAERPKGSFSTLEIQRTEQGDSAMYLCASSLIRTASYEQYFGPGTRLTVT.

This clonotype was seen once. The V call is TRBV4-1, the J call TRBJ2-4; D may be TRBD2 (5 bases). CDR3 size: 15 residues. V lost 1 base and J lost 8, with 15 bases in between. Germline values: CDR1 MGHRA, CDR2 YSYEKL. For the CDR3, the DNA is TGCGCCAGCAGCCAAGGTTCTGGGGAGAGGGACATTCAGTACTTC. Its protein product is CASSQGSGERDIQYF.

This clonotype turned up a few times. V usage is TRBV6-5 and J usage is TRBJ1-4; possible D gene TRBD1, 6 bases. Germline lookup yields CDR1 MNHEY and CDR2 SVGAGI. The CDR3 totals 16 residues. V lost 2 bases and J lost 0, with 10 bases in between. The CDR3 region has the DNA TGTGCCAGCAGTTACGGGACATTTCCAACTAATGAAAAACTGTTTTTT. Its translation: CASSYGTFPTNEKLFF.

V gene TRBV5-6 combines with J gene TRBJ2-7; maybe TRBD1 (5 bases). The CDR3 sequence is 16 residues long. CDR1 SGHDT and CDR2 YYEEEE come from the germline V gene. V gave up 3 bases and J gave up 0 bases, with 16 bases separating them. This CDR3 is CASSSTVTALSYEQYF. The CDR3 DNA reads TGTGCCAGCAGCTCTACTGTGACAGCGCTCTCCTACGAGCAGTACTTC. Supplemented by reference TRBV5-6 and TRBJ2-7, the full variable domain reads DAGVTQSPTHLIKTRGQQVTLRCSPKSGHDTVSWYQQALGQGPQFIFQYYEEEERQRGNFPDRFSGHQFPNYSSELNVNALLLGDSALYLCASSSTVTALSYEQYFGPGTRLTVT.

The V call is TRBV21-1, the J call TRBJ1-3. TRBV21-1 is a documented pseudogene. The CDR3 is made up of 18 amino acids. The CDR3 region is CASSNPGKVEGTGNTIYF. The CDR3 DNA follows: TGTGCCAGCAGCAACCCAGGAAAAGTTGAAGGTACTGGAAACACCATATATTTT.

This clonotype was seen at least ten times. CDR3 sequence reads: CASSPADGPNTGELFF. The CDR3 DNA follows: TGTGCCAGCTCACCAGCCGACGGTCCAAACACCGGGGAGCTGTTTTTT. The chain recombines TRBV18 with TRBJ2-2; no clear D. Trimming removed 2 bases from V and 2 bases from J, with 12 bases in between. Germline CDR1 and CDR2: KGHSH and LQKENI. The CDR3 is 16 amino acids.

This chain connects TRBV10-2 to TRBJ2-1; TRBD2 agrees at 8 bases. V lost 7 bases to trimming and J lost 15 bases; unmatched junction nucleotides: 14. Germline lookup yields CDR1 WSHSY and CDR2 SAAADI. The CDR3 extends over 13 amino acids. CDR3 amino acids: CASIQREGRRLFF. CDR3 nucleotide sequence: TGCGCCAGCATCCAACGGGAGGGCCGTCGCCTGTTCTTC.

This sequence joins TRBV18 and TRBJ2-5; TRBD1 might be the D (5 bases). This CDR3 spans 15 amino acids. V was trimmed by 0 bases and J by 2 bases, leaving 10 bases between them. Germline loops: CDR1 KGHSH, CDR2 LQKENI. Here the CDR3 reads CASSPPTTVQETQYF. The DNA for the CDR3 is TGTGCCAGCTCACCACCGACGACAGTTCAAGAGACCCAGTACTTC.

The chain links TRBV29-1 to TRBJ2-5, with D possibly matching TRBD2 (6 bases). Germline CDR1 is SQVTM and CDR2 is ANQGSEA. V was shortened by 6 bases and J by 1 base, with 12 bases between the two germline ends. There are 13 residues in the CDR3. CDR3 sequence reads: CSVAAGIQETQYF. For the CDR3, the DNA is TGCAGCGTCGCAGCGGGTATCCAAGAGACCCAGTACTTC. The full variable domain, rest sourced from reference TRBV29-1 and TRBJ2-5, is SAVISQKPSRDICQRGTSLTIQCQVDSQVTMMFWYRQQPGQSLTLIATANQGSEATYESGFVIDKFPISRPNLTFSTLTVSNMSPEDSSIYLCSVAAGIQETQYFGPGTRLLVL.

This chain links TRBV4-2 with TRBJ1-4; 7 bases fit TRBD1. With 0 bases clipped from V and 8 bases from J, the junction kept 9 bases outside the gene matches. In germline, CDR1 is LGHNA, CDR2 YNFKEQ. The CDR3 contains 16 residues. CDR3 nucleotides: TGTGCCAGCAGCCAAGAGGGAGGGGGCGCGAGGGAAAAACTGTTTTTT. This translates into CASSQEGGGAREKLFF.

CDR3 DNA sequence: TGTGCCAGCAGTGGGGACAGAAAGTCCTACGAGCAGTACTTC. The encoded protein is CASSGDRKSYEQYF. The chain joins TRBV2 to TRBJ2-7, with 7 bases fitting TRBD1. J gave up 1 base and V 4 bases, and 4 bases lay outside the gene matches. Germline loops: CDR1 SNHLY, CDR2 FYNNEI. The CDR3 runs 14 residues.

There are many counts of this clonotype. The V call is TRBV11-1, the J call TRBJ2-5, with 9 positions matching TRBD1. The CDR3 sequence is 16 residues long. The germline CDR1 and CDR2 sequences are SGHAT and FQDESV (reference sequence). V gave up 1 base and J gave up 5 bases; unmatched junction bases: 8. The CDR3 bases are TGTGCCAGCAGCTTAGGCCGGACAGGGGAGGCCGAGACCCAGTACTTC. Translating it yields CASSLGRTGEAETQYF.

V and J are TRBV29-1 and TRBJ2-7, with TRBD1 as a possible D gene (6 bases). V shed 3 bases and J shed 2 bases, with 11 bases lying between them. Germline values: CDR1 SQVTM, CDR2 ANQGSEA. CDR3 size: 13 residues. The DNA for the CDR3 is TGCAGCGTTGATGGTGGACAGCCCTACGAGCAGTACTTC. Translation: CSVDGGQPYEQYF.

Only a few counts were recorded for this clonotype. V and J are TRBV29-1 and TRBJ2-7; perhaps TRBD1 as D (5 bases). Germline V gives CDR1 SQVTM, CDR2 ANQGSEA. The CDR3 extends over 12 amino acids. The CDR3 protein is CSGRTSQYEQYF. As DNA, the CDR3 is TGCAGTGGCAGGACAAGTCAATACGAGCAGTACTTC.

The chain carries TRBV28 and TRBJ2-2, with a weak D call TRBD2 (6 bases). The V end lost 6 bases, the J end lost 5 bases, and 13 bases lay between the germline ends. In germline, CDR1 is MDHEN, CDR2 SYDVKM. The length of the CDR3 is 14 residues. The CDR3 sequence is CASRPSGGTGELFF. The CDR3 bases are TGTGCCAGCAGACCGTCCGGAGGGACCGGGGAGCTGTTTTTT.

The CDR3 reads CSARADRDFEQYF. CDR3 coding DNA: TGCAGTGCTAGAGCGGACAGGGACTTCGAGCAGTACTTC. The rearrangement uses TRBV20-1 and TRBJ2-5; 8 positions match TRBD1. The DNA end favors TRBJ2-7, so the J call may be wrong. The CDR3 spans 13 residues. From germline, CDR1 is DFQATT and CDR2 SNEGSKA (reference sequence).